These T cell receptor beta chains were read from a single sample in a study of early T cells in non-severe SARS-CoV-2 infection. TCRdb processed the 5' RACE reads anew with MiXCR; each CDR3 protein has one entry. The sample has some 57,000 distinct CDR3 sequences, 10% to 15% seen once. The sample was whole blood. All receptors come from an adult who was a healthcare worker with PCR-confirmed SARS-CoV-2 infection or an uninfected control (not recorded which). The CDR3 runs from the conserved cysteine through the conserved F or W. The D gene is left open where the match is weak. A row's size may be missing; if present it is once, few, many or a size class.

CDR3nt: TGTGCCAGCAGTTATGACAGGCGGGGGCCTTCTCAAGAGACCCAGTACTTC
CDR3aa: CASSYDRRGPSQETQYF
v_gene: TRBV6-2/TRBV6-3
abundance: .
d_gene: .
j_gene: TRBJ2-5

CDR3nt: TGTGCCAGCAGCTTAAGGCTGGATACGCAGTATTTT
CDR3aa: CASSLRLDTQYF
v_gene: TRBV11-2
abundance: .
d_gene: .
j_gene: TRBJ2-3

CDR3nt: TGTGCCACCAGCAGAGAGGAGTGGGCAAATACGCAGTATTTT
CDR3aa: CATSREEWANTQYF
v_gene: TRBV15
abundance: many
d_gene: .
j_gene: TRBJ2-3

CDR3nt: TGTGCCAGCAGCAACCAAGAGACCCAGTACTTC
CDR3aa: CASSNQETQYF
v_gene: TRBV21-1
abundance: few
d_gene: .
j_gene: TRBJ2-5

CDR3nt: TGCGCCAGCAGCCCGGTAAGCGGGAGGTCCTACGAGCAGTACTTC
CDR3aa: CASSPVSGRSYEQYF
v_gene: TRBV5-1
abundance: .
d_gene: TRBD2
j_gene: TRBJ2-7

CDR3nt: TGCGCCAGCAGCCAACCGGGACGGGGAGCCTACGAGCAGTACTTC
CDR3aa: CASSQPGRGAYEQYF
v_gene: TRBV4-1
abundance: few
d_gene: .
j_gene: TRBJ2-7

CDR3nt: TGCAGTGCTAGATCCTGGGAGGGGGACCGCACAGATACGCAGTATTTT
CDR3aa: CSARSWEGDRTDTQYF
v_gene: TRBV20-1
abundance: .
d_gene: .
j_gene: TRBJ2-3

CDR3nt: TGTGCCAGCAGCTTAGAGGGGGGAGCGCACCGCTTC
CDR3aa: CASSLEGGAHRF
v_gene: TRBV11-2
abundance: many
d_gene: .
j_gene: TRBJ1-2

CDR3nt: TGTGCCAGCAGCTTTTCTGGTCTCGCCGAATATTATGGCTACACCTTC
CDR3aa: CASSFSGLAEYYGYTF
v_gene: TRBV5-5
abundance: many
d_gene: .
j_gene: TRBJ1-2

CDR3nt: TGTGCCAGCAGTACTTCAGGGTACTATGGCTACACCTTC
CDR3aa: CASSTSGYYGYTF
v_gene: TRBV2
abundance: .
d_gene: .
j_gene: TRBJ1-2

CDR3nt: TGTGCCAGCAGCCCGGGACAGGGGGCTGGAAACACCATATATTTT
CDR3aa: CASSPGQGAGNTIYF
v_gene: TRBV7-6
abundance: few
d_gene: TRBD1
j_gene: TRBJ1-3

CDR3nt: TGTGCCAGCAGCCACCCCCTAGCGGGAGAGGGAAATGAGCAGTTCTTC
CDR3aa: CASSHPLAGEGNEQFF
v_gene: TRBV5-4
abundance: few
d_gene: TRBD2
j_gene: TRBJ2-1

CDR3nt: TGTGCCAGCAGTCGGCAACAGGGGTGGGATCAGCCCCAGCATTTT
CDR3aa: CASSRQQGWDQPQHF
v_gene: TRBV6-2/TRBV6-3
abundance: many
d_gene: TRBD1
j_gene: TRBJ1-5

CDR3nt: TGTGCCAGCAGCGATAATTTGGGACTACCGGGGCAATTCTTC
CDR3aa: CASSDNLGLPGQFF
v_gene: TRBV3-1
abundance: .
d_gene: TRBD2
j_gene: TRBJ2-1

CDR3nt: TGTGCCAGCAGCTTTATCAATGAGCAGTTCTTC
CDR3aa: CASSFINEQFF
v_gene: TRBV5-4
abundance: many
d_gene: .
j_gene: TRBJ2-1

CDR3nt: TGTGCCACCAGTGAGGACAGGGGACCCTACGAGCAGTACTTC
CDR3aa: CATSEDRGPYEQYF
v_gene: TRBV24-1
abundance: .
d_gene: TRBD1
j_gene: TRBJ2-7

CDR3nt: TGTGCCAGCAAAGGCCCTTCCGCTAGCGGGGGTACGCAGTATTTT
CDR3aa: CASKGPSASGGTQYF
v_gene: TRBV2
abundance: few
d_gene: TRBD2
j_gene: TRBJ2-3

CDR3nt: TGTGCCAGCAACCCACAGGGGCGGAATTCACCCCTCCACTTT
CDR3aa: CASNPQGRNSPLHF
v_gene: TRBV7-2
abundance: few
d_gene: TRBD1
j_gene: TRBJ1-6